Shown below are 13 T cell receptor beta chains from a single sample sequenced in a study of blood T cell repertoires in COVID-19. Generated by immunoSEQ multiplex PCR, the TCRdb table keeps only in-frame clones and is missing some. The table shows roughly 43,000 clones, with 88% occurring only once. Sequencing was carried out using peripheral blood. The origin of the receptors is a human donor in a cohort sampled during active COVID-19.

A single count supports this clone. The chain links TRBV28 to TRBJ2-7, with TRBD1 identical over 11 bases. The germline gives CDR1 MDHEN, CDR2 SYDVKM. Trimming cost V 3 bases and J 3 bases; bases outside gene matches: 7. There are 16 residues in the CDR3. In nucleotides, the CDR3 is TGTGCCAGCAGTTTTCATATCGGGACAGGGGGCTACGAGCAGTACTTC. It codes for CASSFHIGTGGYEQYF.

This clone was seen more than once but under ten times. CDR3 loop: CASSRGSGSLYGYTF. The DNA of the CDR3 is TGTGCCAGCAGCCGAGGGTCCGGATCCTTGTATGGCTACACCTTC. This chain joins TRBV3-1 (or the pseudogene TRBV3-2) and TRBJ1-2, with no clear D. This CDR3 spans 15 amino acids. The germline gives CDR1 LGHDT, CDR2 YNNKEL (reference sequence). Between the trimmed V and J ends, which lost 4 bases and 5 bases, there was a span of 17 bases.

This clone was seen just once. The chain uses TRBV7-9 and TRBJ1-3; 11 bases agree with TRBD1. From germline, CDR1 is SEHNR and CDR2 FQNEAQ (reference sequence). This CDR3 region has 15 residues. V shed 5 bases and J 7 bases; nucleotides not matched to a gene: 7. This CDR3 reads CASSTGTGGWNTIYF. CDR3 in DNA: TGTGCCAGCAGCACAGGGACAGGGGGTTGGAACACCATATATTTT.

This chain connects TRBV5-4 to TRBJ1-6, with 7 bases lining up with TRBD1. CDR1 and CDR2 from the germline V gene are SGHNT and YYREEE (reference sequence). V dropped 0 bases and J dropped 10; count of bases not matched to a gene: 4. There are 14 residues in the CDR3. The CDR3 sequence: CASSLDRGGSPLHF. CDR3 coding DNA: TGTGCCAGCAGCTTGGACAGGGGTGGGTCACCCCTCCACTTT.

The J gene is TRBJ1-3, the V gene TRBV6-5; 8 bases fit TRBD1. J was trimmed by 3 bases and V by 8 bases; bases with no gene match: 6. The V gene's germline CDR1 is MNHEY and CDR2 SVGAGI. The CDR3 spans 14 residues. The CDR3 DNA follows: TGTGCCAGCGACGACAGGGGATATGGAAACACCATATATTTT. It encodes CASDDRGYGNTIYF.

In nucleotides, the CDR3 is TGTGCCAGCAGCAGACAAGGAGGCTCCTACGAGCAGTACTTC. This gives the protein CASSRQGGSYEQYF. J is TRBJ2-7 and V is TRBV11-3; possible D gene TRBD2, 5 bases. The germline V and J ends were trimmed by 5 bases and 0 bases, with 11 bases remaining between them. Germline V gene lookup returns CDR1 SGHNT and CDR2 YENEEA. CDR3 length: 14 amino acids.

This sequence joins TRBV6-6 and TRBJ2-1; 10 bases fit TRBD2. Germline CDR1 and CDR2: MNHNY and SVGAGI (reference sequence). The CDR3 sequence is 17 residues long. V was pared by 5 bases and J by 7 bases, with 14 bases of the junction left unmatched. CDR3 residues: CASSRGTGAGGLNEQFF. The CDR3 region has the DNA TGTGCCAGCAGTCGGGGGACTGGAGCGGGAGGGCTGAATGAGCAGTTCTTC.

The chain combines TRBV5-6 with TRBJ1-2; D may be TRBD1 (6 bases). Germline assignment: CDR1 SGHDT and CDR2 YYEEEE. The CDR3 contains 18 residues. The germline V and J ends were trimmed by 4 bases and 0 bases, with 22 bases remaining between them. This chain's CDR3 is CASSQEGTKLLANYGYTF. CDR3 DNA sequence: TGTGCCAGCAGCCAGGAAGGGACAAAATTATTAGCTAACTATGGCTACACCTTC. Filled out from reference TRBV5-6 and TRBJ1-2, the complete variable domain reads DAGVTQSPTHLIKTRGQQVTLRCSPKSGHDTVSWYQQALGQGPQFIFQYYEEEERQRGNFPDRFSGHQFPNYSSELNVNALLLGDSALYLCASSQEGTKLLANYGYTFGSGTRLTVV.

The gene calls are TRBV28 and TRBJ1-6, with 10 nucleotides matching TRBD1. V lost 4 bases, J lost 10 bases, and 7 bases stayed unmatched. The germline gives CDR1 MDHEN, CDR2 SYDVKM. This CDR3 region has 15 residues. The CDR3 DNA follows: TGTGCCAGCAGTTCCAAGACAGGGGGCGGCTCACCCCTCCACTTT. The encoded protein is CASSSKTGGGSPLHF.

The V call is TRBV7-2, the J call TRBJ1-1; D gene unclear. Germline V gene data show CDR1 as SGHTA and CDR2 as FQGNSA. This CDR3 spans 14 amino acids. V lost 5 bases, J lost 1 base, and 11 bases lay in between. The CDR3 nucleotides are TGTGCCAGCAGCCCCGGAGGATGGAACACTGAAGCTTTCTTT. This translates into CASSPGGWNTEAFF. The full variable domain, rest sourced from reference TRBV7-2 and TRBJ1-1, is GAGVSQSPSNKVTEKGKDVELRCDPISGHTALYWYRQSLGQGLEFLIYFQGNSAPDKSGLPSDRFSAERTGGSVSTLTIQRTQQEDSAVYLCASSPGGWNTEAFFGQGTRLTVV.

The chain is built from TRBV29-1 and TRBJ2-1; 9 bases align to TRBD1. The CDR3 is 14 amino acids. V was clipped by 7 bases and J by 2 bases; unmatched bases: 6. Germline V gene sequence: CDR1 SQVTM, CDR2 ANQGSEA. CDR3 amino acids: CSAGQGSAYNEQFF. CDR3 DNA: TGCAGCGCCGGACAGGGGTCGGCCTACAATGAGCAGTTCTTC.

The chain joins TRBV19 to TRBJ2-2, with 10 nucleotides matching TRBD2. This CDR3 contains 21 residues. The junction had 29 bases not matched to a gene; V was cut back by 10 bases and J by 6 bases. In germline, CDR1 is LNHDA, CDR2 SQIVND (reference sequence). DNA for the CDR3: TGTGCCACCCAAGGGTCTCAATTATCAGCGGGAGGGCCAGTGGGAGCCGGGGAGCTGTTTTTT. Protein: CATQGSQLSAGGPVGAGELFF. Drawing the rest from reference TRBV19 and TRBJ2-2, the complete variable domain is DGGITQSPKYLFRKEGQNVTLSCEQNLNHDAMYWYRQDPGQGLRLIYYSQIVNDFQKGDIAEGYSVSREKKESFPLTVTSAQKNPTAFYLCATQGSQLSAGGPVGAGELFFGEGSRLTVL.

The DNA of the CDR3 is TGTGCCAGCCTTGCCGCATCCGGGGGTTACAATGAGCAGTTCTTC. This sequence encodes CASLAASGGYNEQFF. The J gene is TRBJ2-1, the V gene TRBV28, with D tentatively TRBD2 (6 bases). Trimming pared 8 bases from V and 4 bases from J, leaving 18 bases between. The CDR3 contains 15 residues. Germline CDR1 reads MDHEN; CDR2 reads SYDVKM.